Listed here is a single TCR beta chain. This receptor's antigen is unknown. Base qualities were left out, and no much larger clone turns up one base away. The CDR3 numbers 15 residues from cysteine through phenylalanine. The CDR3 DNA has 45 bases and is translated from base 1. The germline V gene sets CDR1 to SGHRS and CDR2 to YFSETQ. Germline trimming amounts to 4 bases on V and 6 bases on J, with 9 as the count of junction bases outside the gene matches. The collaborating institutions used their own protocols to collect whole blood in K2EDTA tubes. For TCRbeta analysis, collaborator samples were shipped as frozen whole blood, as isolated PBMCs, or as DNA extracted from either sample type. These data belong to a study of blood T cell repertoires in COVID-19 (dated by TCRdb to the early 2020s). The study in broad terms: The collaborator samples originated in the United States, Italy and Spain and spanned the acute and convalescent phases of COVID-19. The prospective study material was composed of cDNA or gDNA derived from T cells, B-cell-depleted T cells, or PBMCs. Deeply sampled blood TCRbeta repertoires from subjects exposed to, actively infected with, or recovered from COVID-19 were included in the dataset. A freely available public database, intended as a resource for researchers studying the immune response to SARS-CoV-2, is where the repertoires were released. Samples came from the ongoing ImmuneRACE study (first 160 participants) plus 1,254 subjects from 6 global collaborators. Nearly every sample came with metadata listing a de-identified subject ID, COVID-19 status, age in years and sex. Where available, HLA class I and class II types were taken from metadata supplied by the sample provider and were not determined by assay-based typing.

Study-level results and caveats: Clinical and demographic metadata were provided uncurated, with the amount varying by source and participant.

The immunoSEQ Assay, a bias-controlled multiplex PCR, was used to amplify TCRbeta CDR3 regions from genomic DNA. Processing in the source paper ran as follows. Nucleated cell counts per sample were estimated from amplification of reference gene primers within the assay. To quantify the absolute abundance of each unique TCRbeta CDR3 rearrangement, sequence reads were collapsed and filtered. For each sample, productive Simpson clonality was calculated as the square root of Simpson's diversity index across productive rearrangements. This is the immuneACCESS table as TCRdb keeps it, with only in-frame sequences that have V and J called. A part of the clones is gone; compared with another copy, unresolved V genes explain less than half, and the rest is unexplained. The V and J calls and clone size were taken over from that table, and D and trimming were inferred from the DNA. For this sample there are approximately 210,000 clones; 83% appear just once. About 2.7% of the sample lies in the top ten.

Sequencing was performed on peripheral blood. This receptor was taken from a woman in her thirties or forties with active or convalescent COVID-19. The receptor chain draws on TRBV5-1 and TRBJ1-5; 8 of the junction bases match TRBD1. The DNA reads as follows: TGCGCCAGCAGCATGATCCCAGGGGGCGGTCAGCCCCAGCATTTT. It encodes CASSMIPGGGQPQHF.